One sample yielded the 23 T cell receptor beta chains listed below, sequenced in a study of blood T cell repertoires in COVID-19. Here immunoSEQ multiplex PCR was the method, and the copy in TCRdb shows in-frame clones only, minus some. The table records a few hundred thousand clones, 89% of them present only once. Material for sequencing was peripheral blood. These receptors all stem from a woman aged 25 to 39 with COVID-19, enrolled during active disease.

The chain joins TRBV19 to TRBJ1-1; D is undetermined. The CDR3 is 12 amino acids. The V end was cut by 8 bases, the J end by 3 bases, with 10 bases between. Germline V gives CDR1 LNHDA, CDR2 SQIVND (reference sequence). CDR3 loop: CASSWGDTEAFF. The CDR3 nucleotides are TGTGCCAGTTCTTGGGGAGACACTGAAGCTTTCTTT.

CDR3 amino acids: CASSQDTPAGRYEKLFF. The CDR3 DNA reads TGCGCCAGCAGCCAAGATACCCCGGCAGGGAGGTATGAAAAACTGTTTTTT. The V gene is TRBV4-3, the J gene TRBJ1-4; D may be TRBD1 (5 bases). The germline V and J ends were trimmed by 0 bases and 6 bases, with 17 bases remaining between them. This CDR3 has 17 amino acids. CDR1 is LGHNA and CDR2 is YSLEER in the germline V gene.

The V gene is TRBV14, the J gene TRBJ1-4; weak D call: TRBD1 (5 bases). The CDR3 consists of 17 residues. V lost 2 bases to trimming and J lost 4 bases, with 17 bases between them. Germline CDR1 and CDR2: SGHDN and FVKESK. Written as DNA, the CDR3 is TGTGCCAGCAGCCAAACCCAAGGGGTCTACGGTAATGAAAAACTGTTTTTT. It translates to CASSQTQGVYGNEKLFF.

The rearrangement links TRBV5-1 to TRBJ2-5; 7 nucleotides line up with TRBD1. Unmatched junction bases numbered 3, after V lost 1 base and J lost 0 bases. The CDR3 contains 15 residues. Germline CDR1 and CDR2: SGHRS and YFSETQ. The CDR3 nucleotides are TGCGCCAGCAGCTTGACAGGGGCCGACCAAGAGACCCAGTACTTC. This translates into CASSLTGADQETQYF.

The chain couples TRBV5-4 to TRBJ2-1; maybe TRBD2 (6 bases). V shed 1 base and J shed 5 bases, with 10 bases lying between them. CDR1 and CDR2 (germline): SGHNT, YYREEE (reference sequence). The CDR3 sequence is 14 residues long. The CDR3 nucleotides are TGTGCCAGCAGCTTGAGGGGCGGGAACAATGAGCAGTTCTTC. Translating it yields CASSLRGGNNEQFF.

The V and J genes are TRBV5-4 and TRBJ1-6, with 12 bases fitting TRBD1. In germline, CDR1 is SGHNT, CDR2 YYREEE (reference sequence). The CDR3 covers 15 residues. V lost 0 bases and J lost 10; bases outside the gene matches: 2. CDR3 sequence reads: CASSLAGTGGSPLHF. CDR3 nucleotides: TGTGCCAGCAGCTTGGCCGGGACAGGGGGCTCACCCCTCCACTTT.

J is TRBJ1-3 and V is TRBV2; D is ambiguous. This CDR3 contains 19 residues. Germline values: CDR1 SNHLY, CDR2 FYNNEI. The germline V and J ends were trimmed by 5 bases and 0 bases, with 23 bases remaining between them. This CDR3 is CASSTSWFRSGSSGNTIYF. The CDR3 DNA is TGTGCCAGCAGTACAAGTTGGTTTAGGAGTGGAAGCTCTGGAAACACCATATATTTT. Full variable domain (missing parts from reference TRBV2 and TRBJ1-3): EPEVTQTPSHQVTQMGQEVILRCVPISNHLYFYWYRQILGQKVEFLVSFYNNEISEKSEIFDDQFSVERPDGSNFTLKIRSTKLEDSAMYFCASSTSWFRSGSSGNTIYFGEGSWLTVV.

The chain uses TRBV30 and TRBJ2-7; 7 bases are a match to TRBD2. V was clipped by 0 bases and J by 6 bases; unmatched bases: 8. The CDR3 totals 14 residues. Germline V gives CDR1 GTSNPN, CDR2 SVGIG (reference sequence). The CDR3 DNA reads TGTGCCTGGAGTGTACTGGGGAGGGGCGGCGAGCAGTACGTC. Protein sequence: CAWSVLGRGGEQYV.

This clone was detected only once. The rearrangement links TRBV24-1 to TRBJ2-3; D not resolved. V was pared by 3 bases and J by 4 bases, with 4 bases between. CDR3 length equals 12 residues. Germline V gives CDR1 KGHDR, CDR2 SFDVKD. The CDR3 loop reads CATSDAADTQYF. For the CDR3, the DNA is TGTGCCACCAGTGATGCGGCAGATACGCAGTATTTT.

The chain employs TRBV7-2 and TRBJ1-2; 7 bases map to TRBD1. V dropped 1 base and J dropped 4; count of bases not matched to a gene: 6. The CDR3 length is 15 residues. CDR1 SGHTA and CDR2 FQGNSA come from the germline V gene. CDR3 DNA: TGTGCCAGCAGCTTAGTCGCCCGGGACAGCTATGGCTACACCTTC. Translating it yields CASSLVARDSYGYTF. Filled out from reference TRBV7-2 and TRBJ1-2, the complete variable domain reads GAGVSQSPSNKVTEKGKDVELRCDPISGHTALYWYRQSLGQGLEFLIYFQGNSAPDKSGLPSDRFSAERTGGSVSTLTIQRTQQEDSAVYLCASSLVARDSYGYTFGSGTRLTVV.

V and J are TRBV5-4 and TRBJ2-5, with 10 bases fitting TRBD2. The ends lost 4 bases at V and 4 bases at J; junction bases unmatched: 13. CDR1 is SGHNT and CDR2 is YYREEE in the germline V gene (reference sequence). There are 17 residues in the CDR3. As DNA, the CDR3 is TGTGCCAGCAGCCCCGGACTAGCGGCTAGGGGTTCAGAGACCCAGTACTTC. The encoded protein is CASSPGLAARGSETQYF.

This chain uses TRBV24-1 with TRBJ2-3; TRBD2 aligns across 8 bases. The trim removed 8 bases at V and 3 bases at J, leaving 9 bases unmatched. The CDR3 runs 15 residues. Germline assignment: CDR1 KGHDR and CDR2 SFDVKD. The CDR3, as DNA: TGTGCCACCATGGGGGAAAGCGGGGGTACAGATACGCAGTATTTT. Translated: CATMGESGGTDTQYF.

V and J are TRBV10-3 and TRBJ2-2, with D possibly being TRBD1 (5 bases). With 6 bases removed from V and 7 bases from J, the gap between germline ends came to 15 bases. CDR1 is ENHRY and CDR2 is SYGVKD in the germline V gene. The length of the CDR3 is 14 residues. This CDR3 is CAISPGRQGGELFF. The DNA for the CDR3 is TGTGCCATCAGCCCCGGTCGGCAGGGCGGGGAGCTGTTTTTT.

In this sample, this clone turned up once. This chain's CDR3 is CASDTEPEAFF. CDR3 DNA sequence: TGTGCCAGCGATACCGAGCCTGAAGCTTTCTTT. V and J are TRBV2 and TRBJ1-1, with D uncertain. Per germline, CDR1 SNHLY and CDR2 FYNNEI. This CDR3 is 11 amino acids long. V lost 8 bases and J 6 bases, leaving 10 bases between the germline ends. Complete variable domain (other parts from reference TRBV2 and TRBJ1-1): EPEVTQTPSHQVTQMGQEVILRCVPISNHLYFYWYRQILGQKVEFLVSFYNNEISEKSEIFDDQFSVERPDGSNFTLKIRSTKLEDSAMYFCASDTEPEAFFGQGTRLTVV.

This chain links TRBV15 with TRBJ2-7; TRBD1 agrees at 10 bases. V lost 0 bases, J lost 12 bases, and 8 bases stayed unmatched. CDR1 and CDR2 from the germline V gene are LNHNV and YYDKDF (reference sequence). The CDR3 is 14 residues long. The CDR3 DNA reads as TGTGCCACCAGCAGAGATCCGGGACAGGGGTCTCCGTACTTC. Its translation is CATSRDPGQGSPYF.

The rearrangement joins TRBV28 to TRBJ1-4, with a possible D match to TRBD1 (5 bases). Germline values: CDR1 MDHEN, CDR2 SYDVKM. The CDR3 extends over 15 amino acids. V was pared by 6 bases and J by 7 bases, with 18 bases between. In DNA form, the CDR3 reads TGTGCCAGCAGACCCCAAGGGGTAAGGTTTGAAAAACTGTTTTTT. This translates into CASRPQGVRFEKLFF.

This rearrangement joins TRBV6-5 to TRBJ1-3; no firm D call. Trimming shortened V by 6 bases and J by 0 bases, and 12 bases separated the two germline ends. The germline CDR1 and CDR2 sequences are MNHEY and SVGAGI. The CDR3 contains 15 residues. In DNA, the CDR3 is TGTGCCAGCAGCTTTGAGACTAGCTCTGGAAACACCATATATTTT. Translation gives CASSFETSSGNTIYF.

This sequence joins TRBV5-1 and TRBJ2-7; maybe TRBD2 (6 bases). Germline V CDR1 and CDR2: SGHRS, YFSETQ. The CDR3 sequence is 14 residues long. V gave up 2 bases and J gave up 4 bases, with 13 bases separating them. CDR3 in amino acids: CASSFYPEGYEQYF. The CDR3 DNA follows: TGCGCCAGCAGCTTCTACCCGGAGGGTTACGAGCAGTACTTC.

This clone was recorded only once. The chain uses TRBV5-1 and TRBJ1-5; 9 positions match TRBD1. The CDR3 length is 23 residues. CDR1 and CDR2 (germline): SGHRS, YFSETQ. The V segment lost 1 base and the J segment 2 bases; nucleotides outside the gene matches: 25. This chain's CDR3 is CASSLSRLNTCGGTGTCNQPQHF. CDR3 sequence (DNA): TGCGCCAGCAGCTTGAGTCGCCTAAATACCTGCGGCGGGACAGGGACCTGCAATCAGCCCCAGCATTTT.

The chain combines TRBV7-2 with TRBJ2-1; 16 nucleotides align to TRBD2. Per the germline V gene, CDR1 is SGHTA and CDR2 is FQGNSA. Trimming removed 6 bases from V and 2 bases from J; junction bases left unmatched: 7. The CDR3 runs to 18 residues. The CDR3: CASSLGLAGGSPYNEQFF. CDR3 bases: TGTGCCAGCAGTTTGGGACTAGCGGGAGGGTCTCCCTACAATGAGCAGTTCTTC.

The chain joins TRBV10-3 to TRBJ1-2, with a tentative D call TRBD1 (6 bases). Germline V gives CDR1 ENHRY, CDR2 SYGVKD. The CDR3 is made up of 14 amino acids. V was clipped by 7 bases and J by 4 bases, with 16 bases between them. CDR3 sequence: CAITQTGSGYGYTF. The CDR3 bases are TGTGCCATCACCCAAACAGGGTCGGGCTATGGCTACACCTTC.

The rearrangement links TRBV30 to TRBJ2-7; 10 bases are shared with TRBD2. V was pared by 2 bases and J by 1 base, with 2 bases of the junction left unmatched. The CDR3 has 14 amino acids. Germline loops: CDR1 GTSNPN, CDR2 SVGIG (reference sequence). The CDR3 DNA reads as TGTGCCTGGAGTCGGGGACTAGCGTCCTACGAGCAGTACGTC. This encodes CAWSRGLASYEQYV.

CDR3 DNA: TGTGCCGTAACGGACAGGGAAGAGACCCAGTACTTC. It yields the protein CAVTDREETQYF. The rearrangement uses TRBV25-1 and TRBJ2-5; 8 nucleotides match TRBD1. The CDR3 runs to 12 residues. V was clipped by 11 bases and J by 3 bases; unmatched bases: 5. Germline V gene sequence: CDR1 MGHDK, CDR2 SYGVNS.